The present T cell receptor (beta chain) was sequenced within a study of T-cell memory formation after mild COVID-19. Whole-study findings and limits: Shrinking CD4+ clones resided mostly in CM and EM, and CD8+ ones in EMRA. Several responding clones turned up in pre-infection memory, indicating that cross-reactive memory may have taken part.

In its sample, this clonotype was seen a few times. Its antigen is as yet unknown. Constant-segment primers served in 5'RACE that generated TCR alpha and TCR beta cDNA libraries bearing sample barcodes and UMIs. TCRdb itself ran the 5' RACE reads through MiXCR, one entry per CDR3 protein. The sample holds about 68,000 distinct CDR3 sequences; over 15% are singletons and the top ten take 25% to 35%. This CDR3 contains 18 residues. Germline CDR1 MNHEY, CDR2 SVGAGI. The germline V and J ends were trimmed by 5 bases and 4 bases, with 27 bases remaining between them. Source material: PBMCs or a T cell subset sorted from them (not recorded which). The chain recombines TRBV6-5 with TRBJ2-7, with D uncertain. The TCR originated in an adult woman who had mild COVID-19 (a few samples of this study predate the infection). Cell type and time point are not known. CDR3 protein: CASSKPRAGSPNTYEQYF. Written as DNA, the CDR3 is TGTGCCAGCAGTAAACCTCGGGCAGGCTCACCGAATACATACGAGCAGTACTTC.